This TCR beta chain was documented in a study of blood T cells in healthy people across ages. Study-wide results and caveats: Measured against age, TCR beta diversity per million T cells decreased in a roughly linear manner.

Primers used in a second PCR of about 7 to 12 cycles were a sample-barcoded 5' primer and a J-beta primer mix. In TCRdb, the 5' RACE reads were re-called with MiXCR into one record per CDR3 protein. The data show 750,000 to 950,000 distinct CDR3 sequences, about 55% seen once. About this clonotype: Its antigen is still unknown.

The CDR3 is 13 amino acids. The germline CDR1 and CDR2 sequences are SGHRS and YFSETQ. V shed 1 base and J shed 3 bases, with 8 bases lying between them. They isolated at least 7 million PBMCs from each sample. Sequencing used blood. The V gene is TRBV5-1, the J gene TRBJ2-7, with D uncertain. The source is a man of 80 years or more in good health. Written as DNA, the CDR3 is TGCGCCAGCAGCTTGTCAACGGACTACGAGCAGTACTTC. Its translation is CASSLSTDYEQYF.